This T cell receptor (beta chain) was sequenced for a study of T cell responses to AZD1222 COVID-19 vaccine listed by TCRdb under 2021. Some background on the complete study: AZD1222 recipients with second doses at about 4 weeks or about 12 weeks were pooled, because spike-specific TCR depth and breadth did not differ between schedules. A total of just over 230 trial participants underwent TCR sequencing, of whom nearly 210 had received two doses of AZD1222 and about 25 had received two doses of the MenACWY control vaccine. Trial participants were enrolled by age into subgroups of 18-55, 56-69 and 70-plus years, and roughly 150, 30 and 60 TCR-sequenced participants, respectively, were included in these subgroups. Study-wide findings and limitations: Reportedly, close to half of the unique spike-specific TCRs recognized epitopes lying outside the regions that are mutated in the B.1.351 and B.1.1.7 variants. In the small 56-69-year group, the increase in depth fell short of significance, most likely because of low power. The whole spike protein was spanned by vaccine-associated CD4 TCRs, and dominant responses were seen in regions 160-218 and 743-854. Participants were mostly white British, with more females than males. The authors suggested clonal diversity may have been underestimated. A significant rise in spike-specific TCR breadth and depth was observed after two AZD1222 doses relative to day 0 and relative to MenACWY recipients. Because no day 14 peak-response samples were available, the repertoires could be characterized only after the peak T cell response. Conclusions about previously exposed vaccinees are limited because only a handful of AZD1222 recipients were SARS-CoV-2 seropositive at baseline.

The time point label here, explained by the study, means: baseline before first vaccination. Vaccinee samples came from UK trials COV001 and COV002, including a single-blind randomized controlled phase 2/3 trial of AZD1222 (ChAdOx1 nCoV-19) in healthy adults. For TCRbeta chain sequencing, PBMC samples from trial participants were taken at day 0 and at day 28 after the second dose. The CDR3 regions of human TCRbeta chains were analyzed by immunosequencing. From the authors' description of their analysis: Repertoire TCRs were checked for matches against a reference library of SARS-CoV-2-specific TCRs that had been generated using the MIRA antigen-specificity platform. Breadth was defined as the fraction of unique TCRs that were SARS-CoV-2-associated, and depth was defined as the fraction of total T cells that were SARS-CoV-2-associated. Using the MIRA data, each spike-specific TCR was assigned both to the spike region to which the TCR was reactive and to a CD4 or CD8 class. Log10-transformed breadth and depth values were compared by one-way ANOVA with Sidak's multiple comparisons tests. In its TCRdb copy, this immuneACCESS table keeps in-frame sequences only and misses some clones. Where compared with another copy, unresolved V genes explain less than half of these, and the others have no known cause. The D gene and trimming were derived from the DNA, and the V and J assignments and clone size from that table. For this sample there are about 130,000 clones; just over 85% appear just once. The ten largest clones capture 10% to 15% of the sample.

Turning to this clone: No cognate antigen has been identified for it. Per-base quality was not reported, and no clone a single base away is much larger than it.

The sequence derives from an adult in good health. The material was peripheral blood, obtained on day 0 of AZD1222 vaccination.

Here is the DNA: TGTGCCAGCAGCTTGGCCCCTCCCCAGCATTTT. The resulting protein is CASSLAPPQHF. This chain is built from TRBV5-8 and TRBJ1-5; there is no confident call for the D gene. Spanning cysteine to phenylalanine, the CDR3 consists of 11 amino acids. Only CDR3 DNA is held: 33 bases, read in frame from base 1. Based on the germline V gene, the CDR1 and CDR2 sequences are SGHTS and YDEGEE. V sheds 0 bases and J sheds 10 bases, leaving 5 bases between their ends.